This TCR beta chain was recovered during a study of blood T cell repertoires in COVID-19 (TCRdb year 2020). For the wider study: Collaborator samples came from the United States, Italy and Spain and covered acute and convalescent phases of COVID-19. Sample metadata almost always included a de-identified subject ID, COVID-19 status, age in years and sex. Subjects who had been exposed to COVID-19, were actively infected with it, or had recovered from it provided the deeply sampled blood TCRbeta repertoires that made up the dataset. Samples were obtained from the ongoing ImmuneRACE study (first 160 participants) and from about 1,300 subjects provided by 6 global collaborators. Where available, HLA class I and class II types were obtained from metadata supplied by the sample provider rather than from assay-based typing. The repertoires were released in a freely available public database meant as a resource for research on the immune response to SARS-CoV-2. The material from the prospective study consisted of cDNA or gDNA derived from T cells, B-cell-depleted T cells, or PBMCs. Paper-wide results and their limitations: Clinical and demographic metadata were provided uncurated, with the amount varying by source and participant.

Whole blood was collected in K2EDTA tubes by collaborating institutions according to the institutions' own protocols. For TCRbeta analysis, collaborators shipped samples in one of three forms: frozen whole blood, isolated PBMCs, or DNA extracted from either of those sample types. Including cysteine and phenylalanine, the CDR3 has 11 amino acids. CDR3 DNA only is kept here, 33 bases in frame from base 1. V and J are trimmed by 9 bases and 6 bases, and the gene matches miss 4 bases of the junction. TCRbeta CDR3 regions were amplified from genomic DNA using the immunoSEQ Assay, a bias-controlled multiplex PCR. Under the source paper's analysis protocol: The number of nucleated cells in each sample was estimated by amplification of reference gene primers within the assay. To quantify the absolute abundance of each unique TCRbeta CDR3 rearrangement, sequence reads were collapsed and filtered. For each sample, productive Simpson clonality was calculated as the square root of Simpson's diversity index across productive rearrangements. TCRdb stores this immuneACCESS table with in-frame sequences only. Part of the clones is absent; in the studies checked, under half of the shortfall reflects unresolved V genes, and no reason is known for the rest. The V and J calls and clone size were taken over from that table, and D and trimming were inferred from the DNA. The sample records a few hundred thousand clones, roughly 83% of which are singletons. The ten largest clones represent approximately 1.5% of the sample.

Points on this clone: Its binding antigen is unknown. No base qualities exist here, and no much larger clone lies one base off it.

Sequencing was carried out using peripheral blood. The chain is encoded by TRBV12-3 or TRBV12-4 joined to TRBJ1-2; TRBD1 fits 7 bases in the junction. This clonotype was sampled from a woman aged 45-65 years with acute or convalescent COVID-19. The nucleotides are TGTGCCAGTACGACAGGGAATGGCTACACCTTC. This encodes CASTTGNGYTF.